The 8 T cell receptor beta chains below come from one sample, sequenced in a study of T cells in Graves' hyperthyroidism and ophthalmopathy. What was amplified from RNA transcripts were TCR beta CDR3 regions. With the HTBI primer set, the TCR CDR3 went through a first round of RT-PCR. A single record per CDR3 protein comes from TCRdb applying MiXCR to the multiplex PCR reads. Of 300,000 to 400,000 distinct CDR3 sequences listed, over 11% are singletons. Sequenced sample: blood. The receptors come from a woman in her twenties or thirties with Graves' hyperthyroidism.

This clonotype was counted only a few times. The rearrangement links TRBV4-2 to TRBJ1-2; 7 bases agree with TRBD1. Germline trimming cut 6 bases from V and 8 bases from J; bases unmatched to any gene: 6. Germline V gene lookup returns CDR1 LGHNA and CDR2 YNFKEQ. This CDR3 has 12 amino acids. CDR3 sequence reads: CASSDPRGGYTF. The CDR3 coding sequence is TGTGCCAGCAGTGATCCCAGGGGGGGCTACACCTTC.

The chain has TRBV29-1 and TRBJ2-5, with a tentative D call TRBD1 (6 bases). CDR1 is SQVTM and CDR2 is ANQGSEA in the germline V gene. The CDR3 has 12 residues. V lost 3 bases, J lost 1 base, and 6 bases lay in between. CDR3 DNA sequence: TGCAGCGTTGACAGGGGCCAAGAGACCCAGTACTTC. It yields the protein CSVDRGQETQYF.

This clonotype occurred many times. The chain combines TRBV27 with TRBJ1-2; possibly TRBD1 for D (6 bases). Trimming removed 3 bases at V and 0 bases at J, with 20 bases between. Germline V gene lookup returns CDR1 MNHEY and CDR2 SMNVEV (reference sequence). The CDR3 spans 18 residues. The CDR3 loop is CASSFLGTSEGANYGYTF. The CDR3 DNA reads as TGTGCCAGCAGTTTCTTGGGGACCTCTGAGGGGGCTAACTATGGCTACACCTTC.

In its sample, this clonotype was seen many times. This sequence joins TRBV24-1 and TRBJ1-2; D unresolved. Trimming left V 8 bases short and J 6 bases short, with 18 bases between. The CDR3 covers 14 residues. From germline, CDR1 is KGHDR and CDR2 SFDVKD. For the CDR3, the DNA is TGTGCCACCAACACAGAGGGTAGAAGCCATGGCTACACCTTC. This translates into CATNTEGRSHGYTF.

This clonotype has more than one count but fewer than ten. The V call is TRBV12-3 or TRBV12-4, the J call TRBJ2-1, with 10 nucleotides matching TRBD2. V shed 5 bases and J 6 bases; nucleotides not matched to a gene: 4. The CDR3 has 14 amino acids. CDR3 nucleotide sequence: TGTGCCAGCAGTGAAAGGACTAGCGGCAATGAGCAGTTCTTC. Its translation: CASSERTSGNEQFF.

This clonotype was counted between two and nine times. V usage is TRBV5-1 and J usage is TRBJ2-1; D possibly matches TRBD1 or TRBD2 (6 bases each). The V end was cut by 0 bases, the J end by 2 bases, with 12 bases between. The CDR3 covers 16 residues. From germline, CDR1 is SGHRS and CDR2 YFSETQ. As DNA, the CDR3 is TGCGCCAGCAGCTTGGTCGGGGGCGCGACCTACAATGAGCAGTTCTTC. It specifies CASSLVGGATYNEQFF.

This clonotype occurred many times. The chain is built from TRBV20-1 and TRBJ2-7; D is unclear. Germline lookup yields CDR1 DFQATT and CDR2 SNEGSKA (reference sequence). The CDR3 is 10 residues long. Trimming stripped 4 bases from V and 5 bases from J, with 6 bases between. The DNA of the CDR3 is TGCAGTGCTAAAGCTGACGAGCAGTACTTC. The encoded protein is CSAKADEQYF.

This clonotype came up a few times. The V gene is TRBV28, the J gene TRBJ2-7; tentatively, D is TRBD1 (6 bases). The V gene's germline CDR1 is MDHEN and CDR2 SYDVKM. V was clipped by 7 bases and J by 3 bases, with 16 bases between them. The CDR3 runs to 14 residues. The CDR3 region is CASTTGTPSYEQYF. The DNA for the CDR3 is TGTGCCAGCACAACCGGGACACCGAGCTACGAGCAGTACTTC.